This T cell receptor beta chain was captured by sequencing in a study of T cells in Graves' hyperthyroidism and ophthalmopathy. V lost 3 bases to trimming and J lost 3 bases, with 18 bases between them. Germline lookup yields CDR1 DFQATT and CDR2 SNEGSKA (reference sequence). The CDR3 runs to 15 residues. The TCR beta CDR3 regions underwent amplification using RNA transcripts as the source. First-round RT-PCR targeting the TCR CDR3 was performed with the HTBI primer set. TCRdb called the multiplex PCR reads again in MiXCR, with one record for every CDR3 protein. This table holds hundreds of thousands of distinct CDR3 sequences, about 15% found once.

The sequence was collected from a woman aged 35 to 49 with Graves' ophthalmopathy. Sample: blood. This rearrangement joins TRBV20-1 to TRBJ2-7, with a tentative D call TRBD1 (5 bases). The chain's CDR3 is CSASHQGQPDYEQYF. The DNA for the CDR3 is TGCAGTGCTAGTCACCAAGGACAACCCGACTACGAGCAGTACTTC.